This TCR beta chain was obtained from a study of T cell repertoires in cytomegalovirus infection. Study in general: HLA-C-restricted CMV epitopes, recently identified, and well-studied HLA-B-restricted ones were used by the study. From public TCR beta signatures came an indication of both CMV infection and matching HLA type. Study results and caveats: Totalled public TCR beta family frequency picked out people who carried CMV plus the relevant HLA. In two of eight donors, the top clonotype was HLA-C-restricted CMV-specific.

Using its own MiXCR run on the reads, TCRdb lists one record per CDR3 protein. Of 700,000 to 850,000 distinct CDR3 sequences listed, around a third are singletons. This clonotype was found many times. Antigen: not known. Sequences were derived from cultured CD8+ T cells from PBMCs, sampled from culture after CMV antigen stimulation. The sequence derives from a human donor in good health (CMV status not recorded). Some clones in this sample may be carry-over from other donors' samples.

CDR3 in amino acids: CASSLMEVGYGYTF. The CDR3 nucleotides read TGTGCCAGCAGCTTAATGGAAGTCGGGTATGGCTACACCTTC. This chain joins TRBV7-8 and TRBJ1-2; no firm D call. The CDR3 spans 14 residues. Per germline, CDR1 SGHVS and CDR2 FQNEAQ. The germline V and J ends were trimmed by 2 bases and 5 bases, with 12 bases remaining between them.